This T cell receptor (beta chain) was identified in a study of human T cells and chemical hapten exposure. Across the study: 2% DPC applied to a roughly 2 cm by roughly 2 cm arm area sensitized donors. Slight differences in pooled library volume were the main source of varying TCR yields across samples.

Time point meaning: patch test 1, 2 weeks after DPC sensitization. Treatment meaning: therapeutic diphenylcyclopropenone sensitization with weekly scalp DPC. TCRdb passed the RACE reads through MiXCR, listing each CDR3 protein once. The sample has fewer than 400,000 distinct CDR3 sequences; under 8% are singletons. The CDR3 extends over 12 amino acids. Germline values: CDR1 SGHTA, CDR2 FQGNSA. The V gene lost 0 bases and the J gene lost 13 bases, with 9 bases spanning the gap. This sequence joins TRBV7-2 and TRBJ1-4; D perhaps matches TRBD1 (6 bases). The origin of this receptor is a woman aged 18-30 years with alopecia areata. Some clones in this sample may be carry-over from other donors' samples. This specimen consisted of whole blood, obtained in connection with sensitization to the hapten diphenylcyclopropenone (DPC). The DNA of the CDR3 is TGTGCCAGCAGCTTAGCAGGGGGGGGACTGTTTTTT. Translated: CASSLAGGGLFF.